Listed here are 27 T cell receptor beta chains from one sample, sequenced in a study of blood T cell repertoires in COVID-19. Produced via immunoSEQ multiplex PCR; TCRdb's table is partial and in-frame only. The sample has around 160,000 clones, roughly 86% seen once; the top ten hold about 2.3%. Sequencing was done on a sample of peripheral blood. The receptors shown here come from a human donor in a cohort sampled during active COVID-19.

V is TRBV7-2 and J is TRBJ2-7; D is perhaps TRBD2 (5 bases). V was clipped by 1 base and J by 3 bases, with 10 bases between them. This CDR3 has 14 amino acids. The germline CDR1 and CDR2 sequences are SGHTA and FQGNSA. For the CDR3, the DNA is TGTGCCAGCAGCTTAGATGGAGGTAGCTACGAGCAGTACTTC. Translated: CASSLDGGSYEQYF.

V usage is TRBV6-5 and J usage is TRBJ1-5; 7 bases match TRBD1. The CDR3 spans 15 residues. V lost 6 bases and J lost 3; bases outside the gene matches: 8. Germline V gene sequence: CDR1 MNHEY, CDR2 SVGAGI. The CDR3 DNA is TGTGCCAGCAGGCCCGACAGGGTGAACAATCAGCCCCAGCATTTT. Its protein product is CASRPDRVNNQPQHF.

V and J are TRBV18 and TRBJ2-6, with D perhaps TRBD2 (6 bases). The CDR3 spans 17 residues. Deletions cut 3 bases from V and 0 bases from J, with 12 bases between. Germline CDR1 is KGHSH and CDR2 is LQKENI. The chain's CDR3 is CASSPEHGSSGANVLTF. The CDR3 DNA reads TGTGCCAGCTCACCTGAGCACGGGAGCTCTGGGGCCAACGTCCTGACTTTC.

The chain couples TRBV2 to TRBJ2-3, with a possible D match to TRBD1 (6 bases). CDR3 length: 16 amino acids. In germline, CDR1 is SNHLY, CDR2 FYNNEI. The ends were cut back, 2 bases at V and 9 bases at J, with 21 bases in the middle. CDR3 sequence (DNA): TGTGCCAGCAGTGAATCCGCTTATTCTAACAGGGCGACGCAGTATTTT. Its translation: CASSESAYSNRATQYF.

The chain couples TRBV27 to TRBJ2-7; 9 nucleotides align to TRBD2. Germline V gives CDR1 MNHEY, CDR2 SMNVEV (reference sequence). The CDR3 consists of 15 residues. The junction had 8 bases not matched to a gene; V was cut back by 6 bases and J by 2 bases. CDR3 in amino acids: CASSRRGGRAYEQYF. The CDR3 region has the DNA TGTGCCAGCAGCCGGAGGGGCGGGAGGGCCTACGAGCAGTACTTC.

The CDR3 nucleotides are TGTGCCAGCAGTTCACAGGGGGGGGTTTGGAACACTGAAGCTTTCTTT. This encodes CASSSQGGVWNTEAFF. The gene calls are TRBV6-5 and TRBJ1-1, with 8 bases lining up with TRBD1. CDR1 is MNHEY, CDR2 SVGAGI, per germline. This CDR3 is built from 16 residues. V dropped 4 bases and J dropped 1; count of bases not matched to a gene: 8.

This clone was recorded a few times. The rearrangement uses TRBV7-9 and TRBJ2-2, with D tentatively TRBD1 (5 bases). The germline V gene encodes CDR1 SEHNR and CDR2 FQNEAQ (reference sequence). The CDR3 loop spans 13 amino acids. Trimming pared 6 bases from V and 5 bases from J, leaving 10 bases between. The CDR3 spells CASRQGGTGELFF. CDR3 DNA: TGTGCCAGCAGGCAGGGTGGAACCGGGGAGCTGTTTTTT.

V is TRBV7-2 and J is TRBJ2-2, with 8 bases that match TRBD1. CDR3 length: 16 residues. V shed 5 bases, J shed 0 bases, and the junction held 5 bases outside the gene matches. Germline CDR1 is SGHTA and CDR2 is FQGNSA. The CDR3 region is CASSPRGQANTGELFF. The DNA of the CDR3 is TGTGCCAGCAGCCCCAGGGGACAGGCGAACACCGGGGAGCTGTTTTTT.

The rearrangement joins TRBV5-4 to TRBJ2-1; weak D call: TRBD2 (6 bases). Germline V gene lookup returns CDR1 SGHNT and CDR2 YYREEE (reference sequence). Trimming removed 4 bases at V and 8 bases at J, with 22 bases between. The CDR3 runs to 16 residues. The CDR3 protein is CASSPPGTPGVDEQFF. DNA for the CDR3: TGTGCCAGCAGCCCCCCCGGGACTCCCGGAGTGGATGAGCAGTTCTTC.

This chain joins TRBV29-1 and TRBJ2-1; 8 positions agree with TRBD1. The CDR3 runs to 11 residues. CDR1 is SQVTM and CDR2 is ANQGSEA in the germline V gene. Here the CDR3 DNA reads TGCGGGACAGGAGGGTACAATGAGCAGTTCTTC. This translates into CGTGGYNEQFF.

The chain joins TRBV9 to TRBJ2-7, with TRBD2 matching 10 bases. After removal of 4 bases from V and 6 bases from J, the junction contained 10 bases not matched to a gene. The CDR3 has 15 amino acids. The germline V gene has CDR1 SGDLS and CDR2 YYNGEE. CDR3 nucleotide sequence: TGTGCCAGCAGCCGATCCGGGACTAGCGTTACCGAGCAGTACTTC. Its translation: CASSRSGTSVTEQYF. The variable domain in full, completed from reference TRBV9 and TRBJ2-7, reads DSGVTQTPKHLITATGQRVTLRCSPRSGDLSVYWYQQSLDQGLQFLIQYYNGEERAKGNILERFSAQQFPDLHSELNLSSLELGDSALYFCASSRSGTSVTEQYFGPGTRLTVT.

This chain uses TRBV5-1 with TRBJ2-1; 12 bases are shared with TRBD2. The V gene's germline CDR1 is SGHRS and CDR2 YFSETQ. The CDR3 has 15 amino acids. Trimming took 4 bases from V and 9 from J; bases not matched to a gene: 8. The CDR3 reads CASSLKLAGGIEQFF. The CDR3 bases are TGCGCCAGCAGCCTAAAACTAGCGGGAGGCATTGAGCAGTTCTTC.

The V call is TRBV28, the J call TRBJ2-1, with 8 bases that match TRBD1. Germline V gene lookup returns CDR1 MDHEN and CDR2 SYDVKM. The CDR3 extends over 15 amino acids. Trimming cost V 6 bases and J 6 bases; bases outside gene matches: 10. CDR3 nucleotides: TGTGCCAGCAGGTATCCCGGGACAGGTTCCAATGAGCAGTTCTTC. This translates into CASRYPGTGSNEQFF.

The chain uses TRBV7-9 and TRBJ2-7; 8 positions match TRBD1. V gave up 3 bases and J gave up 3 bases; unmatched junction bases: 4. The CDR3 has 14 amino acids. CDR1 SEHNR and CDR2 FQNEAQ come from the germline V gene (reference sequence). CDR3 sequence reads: CASSFTTGVYEQYF. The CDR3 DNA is TGTGCCAGCAGCTTTACGACAGGGGTCTACGAGCAGTACTTC.

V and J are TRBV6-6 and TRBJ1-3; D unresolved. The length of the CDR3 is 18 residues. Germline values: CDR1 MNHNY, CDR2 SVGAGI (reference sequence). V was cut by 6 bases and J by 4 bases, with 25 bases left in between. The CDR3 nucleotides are TGTGCCAGCAGACGAACCTTGGGAGCCAGAGGGTTCGGAAACACCATATATTTT. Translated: CASRRTLGARGFGNTIYF.

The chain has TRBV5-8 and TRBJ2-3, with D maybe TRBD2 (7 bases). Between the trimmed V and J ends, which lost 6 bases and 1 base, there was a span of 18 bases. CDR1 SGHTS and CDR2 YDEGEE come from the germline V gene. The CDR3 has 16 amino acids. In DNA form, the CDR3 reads TGTGCCAGCAAGACGGGGCGGGGGCAGCGCACAGATACGCAGTATTTT. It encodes CASKTGRGQRTDTQYF.

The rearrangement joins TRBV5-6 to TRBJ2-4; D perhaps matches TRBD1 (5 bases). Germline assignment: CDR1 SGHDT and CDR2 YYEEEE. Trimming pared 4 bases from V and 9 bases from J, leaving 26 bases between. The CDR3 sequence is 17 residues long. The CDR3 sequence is CASSLAAARVNFGIQYF. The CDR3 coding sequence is TGTGCCAGCAGCCTGGCGGCGGCCAGGGTTAATTTCGGCATTCAGTACTTC.

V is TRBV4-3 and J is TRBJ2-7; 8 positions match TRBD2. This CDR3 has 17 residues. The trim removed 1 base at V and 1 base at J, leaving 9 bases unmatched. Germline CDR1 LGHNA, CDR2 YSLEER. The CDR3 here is CASSQALTSGASYEQYF. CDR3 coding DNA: TGCGCCAGCAGCCAAGCCCTCACTAGCGGCGCTTCCTACGAGCAGTACTTC.

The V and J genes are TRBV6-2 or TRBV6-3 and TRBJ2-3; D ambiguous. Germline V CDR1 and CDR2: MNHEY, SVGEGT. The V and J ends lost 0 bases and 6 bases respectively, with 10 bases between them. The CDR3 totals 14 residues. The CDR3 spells CASSYSTIGDTQYF. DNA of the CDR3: TGTGCCAGCAGTTACTCGACAATTGGGGATACGCAGTATTTT.

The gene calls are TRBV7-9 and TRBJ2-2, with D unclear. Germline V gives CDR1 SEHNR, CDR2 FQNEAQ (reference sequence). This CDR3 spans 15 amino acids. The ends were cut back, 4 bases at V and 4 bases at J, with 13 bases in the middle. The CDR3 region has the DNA TGTGCCAGCAGCTCAAGCCCGCGAGGCACCGGGGAGCTGTTTTTT. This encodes CASSSSPRGTGELFF.

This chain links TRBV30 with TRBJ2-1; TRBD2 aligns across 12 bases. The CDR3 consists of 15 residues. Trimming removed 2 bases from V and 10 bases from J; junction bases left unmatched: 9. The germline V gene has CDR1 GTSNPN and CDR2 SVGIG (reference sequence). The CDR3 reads CAWSSLAGGREEQFF. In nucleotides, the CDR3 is TGTGCCTGGAGTTCGCTAGCGGGAGGGCGGGAGGAGCAGTTCTTC. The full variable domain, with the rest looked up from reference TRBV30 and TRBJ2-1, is SQTIHQWPATLVQPVGSPLSLECTVEGTSNPNLYWYRQAAGRGLQLLFYSVGIGQISSEVPQNLSASRPQDRQFILSSKKLLLSDSGFYLCAWSSLAGGREEQFFGPGTRLTVL.

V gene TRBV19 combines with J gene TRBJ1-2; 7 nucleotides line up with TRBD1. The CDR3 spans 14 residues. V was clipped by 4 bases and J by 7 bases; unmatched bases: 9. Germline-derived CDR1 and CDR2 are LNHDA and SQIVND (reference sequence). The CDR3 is CASSSRRGVIGYTF. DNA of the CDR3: TGTGCCAGTAGTAGCCGCAGGGGGGTGATTGGCTACACCTTC.

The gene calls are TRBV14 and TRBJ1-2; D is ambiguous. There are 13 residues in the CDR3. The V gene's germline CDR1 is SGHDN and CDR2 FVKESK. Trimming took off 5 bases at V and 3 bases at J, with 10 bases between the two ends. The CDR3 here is CASSSQKYYGYTF. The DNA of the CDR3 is TGTGCCAGCAGCAGTCAGAAGTACTATGGCTACACCTTC.

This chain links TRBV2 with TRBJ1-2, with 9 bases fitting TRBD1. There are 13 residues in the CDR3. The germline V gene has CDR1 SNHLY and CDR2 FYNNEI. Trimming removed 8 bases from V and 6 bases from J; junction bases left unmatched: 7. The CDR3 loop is CASGRDRENGYTF. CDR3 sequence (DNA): TGTGCCAGCGGACGGGACAGGGAAAATGGCTACACCTTC.

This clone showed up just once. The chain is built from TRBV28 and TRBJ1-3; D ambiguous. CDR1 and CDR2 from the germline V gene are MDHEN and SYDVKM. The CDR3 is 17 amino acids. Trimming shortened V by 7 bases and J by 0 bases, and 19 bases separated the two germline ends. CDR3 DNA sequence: TGTGCCAGCAAAACCCTCGAAGTGGGCCACTCTGGAAACACCATATATTTT. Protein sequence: CASKTLEVGHSGNTIYF.

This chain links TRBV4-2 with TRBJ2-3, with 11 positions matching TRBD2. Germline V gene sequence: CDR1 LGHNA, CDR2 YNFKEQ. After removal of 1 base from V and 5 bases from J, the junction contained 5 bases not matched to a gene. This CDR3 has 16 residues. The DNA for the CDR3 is TGTGCCAGCAGCCAAGCTCATAGCGGGGGGGGAGATACGCAGTATTTT. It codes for CASSQAHSGGGDTQYF.

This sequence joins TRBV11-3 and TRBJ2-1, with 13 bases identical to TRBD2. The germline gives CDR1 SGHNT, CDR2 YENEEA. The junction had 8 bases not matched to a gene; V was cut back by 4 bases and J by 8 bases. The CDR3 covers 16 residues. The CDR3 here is CASSSGGTSGVHEQFF. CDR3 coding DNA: TGTGCCAGCAGCTCGGGGGGGACTAGCGGGGTCCATGAGCAGTTCTTC.